This T cell receptor (beta chain) was identified during a study of shared clonotypes between healthy human individuals. The CDR3 totals 14 residues. Germline V CDR1 and CDR2: LNHDA, SQIVND (reference sequence). Trimming took off 5 bases at V and 8 bases at J, with 15 bases between the two ends. The table came from immunoSEQ multiplex PCR; TCRdb's copy has only in-frame clones and leaves some out. The sample has 2 million to 2.5 million clones, nearly 97% seen once. Sequencing input: naive CD4+ T cells sorted from blood. Subset defined: CD45RA+ positively selected. This clonotype originated in a man between 18 and 35 years old in good health. This chain joins TRBV19 and TRBJ2-2; D unclear. In nucleotides, the CDR3 is TGTGCCAGTAGTCGCCCGGACGGAACGGGGGAGCTGTTTTTT. Amino acids: CASSRPDGTGELFF.